This T cell receptor beta chain was captured in a study of blood T cells in healthy people across ages. V lost 4 bases to trimming and J lost 1 base, with 13 bases between them. The V gene's germline CDR1 is SEHNR and CDR2 FQNEAQ (reference sequence). There are 15 residues in the CDR3. With a J-beta primer mix and a sample-barcoded 5' primer, a second PCR ran about 6 to 11 cycles. TCRdb itself ran the 5' RACE reads through MiXCR, one entry per CDR3 protein. Of 1.5 million to 2 million distinct CDR3 sequences in the sample, approximately 32% were seen once. Sequencing was done on a sample of blood. This sequence joins TRBV7-9 and TRBJ1-1; a weak D match, TRBD1 (6 bases). The sequence was obtained from a woman between 25 and 40 years old in good health. This chain's CDR3 is CASSSLGASNTEAFF. CDR3 sequence (DNA): TGTGCCAGCAGCTCCCTGGGGGCATCGAACACTGAAGCTTTCTTT.